The TCR beta chain described here comes from a study of cytomegalovirus exposure and HLA in healthy donors. Assay used: immunoSEQ multiplex PCR; TCRdb lists only in-frame clones, some missing. Among about 120,000 clones, roughly 90% were seen once, and the ten largest hold nearly 6.5%. The sequence derives from a woman between 18 and 29 years old in good health and CMV-seropositive. The source material was PBMCs.

This CDR3 is CASSSTRGPGNTIYF. The CDR3 DNA reads as TGTGCCAGCAGTTCGACCAGGGGGCCAGGAAACACCATATATTTT. The rearrangement uses TRBV27 and TRBJ1-3, with 8 bases lining up with TRBD1. The V segment lost 4 bases and the J segment 4 bases; nucleotides outside the gene matches: 6. This CDR3 is built from 15 residues. Per the germline V gene, CDR1 is MNHEY and CDR2 is SMNVEV (reference sequence).